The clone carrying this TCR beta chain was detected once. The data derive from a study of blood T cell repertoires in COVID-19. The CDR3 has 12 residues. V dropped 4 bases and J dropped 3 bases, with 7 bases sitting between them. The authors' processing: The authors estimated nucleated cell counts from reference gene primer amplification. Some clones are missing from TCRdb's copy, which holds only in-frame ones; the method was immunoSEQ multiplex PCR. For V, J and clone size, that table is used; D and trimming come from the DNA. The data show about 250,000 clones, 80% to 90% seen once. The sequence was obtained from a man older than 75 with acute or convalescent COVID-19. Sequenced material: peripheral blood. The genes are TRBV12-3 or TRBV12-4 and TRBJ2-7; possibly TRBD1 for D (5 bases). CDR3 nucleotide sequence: TGTGCCAGCAGTTCCCAGGGCTACGAGCAGTACTTC. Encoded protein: CASSSQGYEQYF.